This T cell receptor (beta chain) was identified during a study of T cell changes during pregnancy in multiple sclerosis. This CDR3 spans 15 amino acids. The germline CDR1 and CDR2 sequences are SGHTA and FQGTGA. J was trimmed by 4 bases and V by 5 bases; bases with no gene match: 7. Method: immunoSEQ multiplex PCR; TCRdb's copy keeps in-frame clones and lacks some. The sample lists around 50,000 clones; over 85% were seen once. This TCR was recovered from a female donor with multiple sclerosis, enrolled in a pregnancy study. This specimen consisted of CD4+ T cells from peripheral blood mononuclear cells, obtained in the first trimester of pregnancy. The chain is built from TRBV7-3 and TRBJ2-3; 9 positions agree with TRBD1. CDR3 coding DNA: TGTGCCAGCAGCCCCGGGACAGGGATGGCAGATACGCAGTATTTT. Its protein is CASSPGTGMADTQYF.